These 20 T cell receptor beta chains were sequenced from one sample in a study of blood T cell repertoires in COVID-19. The repertoire was sequenced with immunoSEQ multiplex PCR; TCRdb's copy has only in-frame clones and lacks some. The sample lists 650,000 to 800,000 clones, 85% to 90% occurring once. The sample taken for sequencing was peripheral blood. The receptors here all came from a woman aged 18-29 years with acute or convalescent COVID-19.

The genes are TRBV10-2 and TRBJ1-1; a possible D gene is TRBD1 (6 bases). Per the germline V gene, CDR1 is WSHSY and CDR2 is SAAADI. V was clipped by 6 bases and J by 1 base, with 6 bases between them. This CDR3 is 12 amino acids long. The CDR3, as DNA: TGCGCCAGCAGACAGGGGAACACTGAAGCTTTCTTT. Translation: CASRQGNTEAFF.

This clone was counted once. The chain couples TRBV5-1 to TRBJ2-7; TRBD2 matches 7 bases. This CDR3 region has 16 residues. CDR1 is SGHRS and CDR2 is YFSETQ in the germline V gene. V shed 0 bases, J shed 4 bases, and the junction held 10 bases outside the gene matches. CDR3 sequence: CASSLGGGQAGYEQYF. DNA for the CDR3: TGCGCCAGCAGCTTGGGGGGCGGACAAGCGGGGTACGAGCAGTACTTC.

V usage is TRBV19 and J usage is TRBJ1-1; D is ambiguous. CDR3 size: 11 residues. Per the germline V gene, CDR1 is LNHDA and CDR2 is SQIVND (reference sequence). Trimming left V 6 bases short and J 5 bases short, with 7 bases between. The CDR3 bases are TGTGCCAGTAGGAGATTTACTGAAGCTTTCTTT. Translated, it gives CASRRFTEAFF.

This rearrangement joins TRBV9 to TRBJ2-1; weak D call: TRBD2 (5 bases). V shed 0 bases and J shed 2 bases, with 6 bases lying between them. Germline CDR1 SGDLS, CDR2 YYNGEE. This CDR3 region has 14 residues. The DNA of the CDR3 is TGTGCCAGCAGCGTAGGGACTCCCTACAATGAGCAGTTCTTC. This gives the protein CASSVGTPYNEQFF.

The chain combines TRBV6-5 with TRBJ1-5; D is perhaps TRBD1 (6 bases). There are 15 residues in the CDR3. V dropped 5 bases and J dropped 2 bases, with 13 bases sitting between them. Germline assignment: CDR1 MNHEY and CDR2 SVGAGI. CDR3 protein: CASSTTGLGNQPQHF. The CDR3 nucleotides are TGTGCCAGCAGTACAACAGGGTTGGGCAATCAGCCCCAGCATTTT.

CDR3 in DNA: TGTGCCAGCTCACCACTGCGCGGGGGCGGGGAGCAGTTCTTC. Translation gives CASSPLRGGGEQFF. The chain is built from TRBV18 and TRBJ2-1; perhaps TRBD2 as D (7 bases). V shed 1 base and J shed 10 bases, with 14 bases lying between them. CDR1 KGHSH and CDR2 LQKENI come from the germline V gene. CDR3 length: 14 amino acids.

The genes are TRBV3-1 (or the pseudogene TRBV3-2) and TRBJ1-6; D not resolved. The CDR3 totals 13 residues. Trimming stripped 4 bases from V and 17 bases from J, with 18 bases between. From germline, CDR1 is LGHDT and CDR2 YNNKEL (reference sequence). The CDR3, as DNA: TGTGCCAGCAGCCCGAGTGGTGGGAGTGAATTCCACTTT. Translation gives CASSPSGGSEFHF.

The gene calls are TRBV15 and TRBJ1-1, with D unclear. Trimming shortened V by 0 bases and J by 8 bases, and 13 bases separated the two germline ends. The CDR3 runs 14 residues. Germline values: CDR1 LNHNV, CDR2 YYDKDF (reference sequence). CDR3 bases: TGTGCCACCAGCAGAGATACGAGGGCCTGGGAAGCTTTCTTT. It codes for CATSRDTRAWEAFF.

This rearrangement joins TRBV7-2 to TRBJ1-2; unclear D gene. This CDR3 contains 14 residues. Trimming pared 3 bases from V and 3 bases from J, leaving 11 bases between. Germline V lookup: CDR1 SGHTA, CDR2 FQGNSA. CDR3 nucleotide sequence: TGTGCCAGCAGCTTTACAAGATCCCACTATGGCTACACCTTC. This translates into CASSFTRSHYGYTF.

Turning to this clone: Other nucleotide sequences in the sample specify the same CDR3. The chain combines TRBV6-2 or TRBV6-3 with TRBJ2-7, with D uncertain. Germline V gene lookup returns CDR1 MNHEY and CDR2 SVGEGT. The V gene lost 0 bases and the J gene lost 0 bases, with 9 bases spanning the gap. The CDR3 loop spans 15 amino acids. The CDR3, as DNA: TGTGCCAGCAGTTACTCAGGCGGCTCCTCCTACGAGCAGTACTTC. This encodes CASSYSGGSSYEQYF.

This sequence joins TRBV18 and TRBJ1-6, with 8 nucleotides matching TRBD1. With 4 bases clipped from V and 10 bases from J, the junction kept 6 bases outside the gene matches. Germline V gene lookup returns CDR1 KGHSH and CDR2 LQKENI. This CDR3 is built from 14 residues. This CDR3 reads CASSLAGGESPLHF. In nucleotides, the CDR3 is TGTGCCAGCTCACTGGCAGGGGGCGAATCACCCCTCCACTTT.

The rearrangement joins TRBV30 to TRBJ2-1; a weak D match, TRBD2 (5 bases). V was shortened by 4 bases and J by 7 bases, with 14 bases between the two germline ends. This CDR3 has 13 amino acids. Germline lookup yields CDR1 GTSNPN and CDR2 SVGIG (reference sequence). The CDR3 DNA follows: TGTGCCTGGAACCTCGAACTAGTAAATGAGCAGTTCTTC. Amino acids: CAWNLELVNEQFF.

The chain combines TRBV5-1 with TRBJ2-7, with TRBD1 identical over 8 bases. This CDR3 has 14 residues. CDR1 is SGHRS and CDR2 is YFSETQ in the germline V gene. V dropped 2 bases and J dropped 3; count of bases not matched to a gene: 4. CDR3 protein: CASSFGQGIYEQYF. The CDR3 DNA reads TGCGCCAGCAGCTTCGGACAGGGCATCTACGAGCAGTACTTC.

The rearrangement links TRBV7-2 to TRBJ2-1; no clear D. The germline CDR1 and CDR2 sequences are SGHTA and FQGNSA. This CDR3 is 16 amino acids long. V gave up 5 bases and J gave up 0 bases, with 14 bases separating them. DNA for the CDR3: TGTGCCAGCAGCGCCCCCCCCCACAGCTCCTACAATGAGCAGTTCTTC. Translation gives CASSAPPHSSYNEQFF.

This rearrangement joins TRBV30 to TRBJ1-2; a possible D gene is TRBD1 (6 bases). Per the germline V gene, CDR1 is GTSNPN and CDR2 is SVGIG (reference sequence). The V and J ends lost 5 bases and 6 bases respectively, with 16 bases between them. CDR3 length: 13 amino acids. The CDR3 DNA sequence: TGTGCCTGGTCGACAGTAACAGGGAATGGCTACACCTTC. It yields the protein CAWSTVTGNGYTF.

This chain links TRBV2 with TRBJ2-2; D is possibly TRBD1 (6 bases). There are 14 residues in the CDR3. Germline loops: CDR1 SNHLY, CDR2 FYNNEI. V shed 7 bases and J shed 2 bases, with 11 bases lying between them. The CDR3 spells CASTRDINTGELFF. The CDR3 nucleotides read TGTGCCAGCACCAGGGACATCAACACCGGGGAGCTGTTTTTT.

The rearrangement joins TRBV28 to TRBJ1-6, with 9 bases matching TRBD1. V shed 7 bases and J 10 bases; nucleotides not matched to a gene: 8. The V gene's germline CDR1 is MDHEN and CDR2 SYDVKM. The CDR3 runs to 14 residues. The CDR3 reads CASKETGGRSPLHF. DNA of the CDR3: TGTGCCAGCAAGGAGACAGGGGGACGCTCACCCCTCCACTTT. Complete variable domain (other parts from reference TRBV28 and TRBJ1-6): DVKVTQSSRYLVKRTGEKVFLECVQDMDHENMFWYRQDPGLGLRLIYFSYDVKMKEKGDIPEGYSVSREKKERFSLILESASTNQTSMYLCASKETGGRSPLHFGNGTRLTVT.

V is TRBV6-2 or TRBV6-3 and J is TRBJ1-2; 8 nucleotides agree with TRBD1. V lost 5 bases, J lost 6 bases, and 5 bases stayed unmatched. Germline V gene sequence: CDR1 MNHEY, CDR2 SVGEGT. This CDR3 has 13 amino acids. CDR3 in amino acids: CASSARTGNGYTF. In DNA, the CDR3 is TGTGCCAGCAGTGCCCGGACAGGGAATGGCTACACCTTC.

The chain recombines TRBV28 with TRBJ1-6; 7 nucleotides agree with TRBD1. Germline trimming cut 3 bases from V and 9 bases from J; bases unmatched to any gene: 8. CDR3 length: 15 amino acids. CDR1 MDHEN and CDR2 SYDVKM come from the germline V gene. The CDR3 DNA follows: TGTGCCAGCAGTTTGGTTGGGACAGTCGGTTCACCCCTCCACTTT. Translated, it gives CASSLVGTVGSPLHF.

V gene TRBV5-1 combines with J gene TRBJ1-1, with a tentative D call TRBD1 (5 bases). CDR3 length: 15 residues. CDR1 and CDR2 (germline): SGHRS, YFSETQ. Trimming shortened V by 0 bases and J by 5 bases, and 14 bases separated the two germline ends. The CDR3 spells CASSLASQGGTEAFF. CDR3 in DNA: TGCGCCAGCAGCTTGGCCTCGCAGGGAGGTACTGAAGCTTTCTTT. Looking up the rest from reference TRBV5-1 and TRBJ1-1 gives the full variable domain: KAGVTQTPRYLIKTRGQQVTLSCSPISGHRSVSWYQQTPGQGLQFLFEYFSETQRNKGNFPGRFSGRQFSNSRSEMNVSTLELGDSALYLCASSLASQGGTEAFFGQGTRLTVV.